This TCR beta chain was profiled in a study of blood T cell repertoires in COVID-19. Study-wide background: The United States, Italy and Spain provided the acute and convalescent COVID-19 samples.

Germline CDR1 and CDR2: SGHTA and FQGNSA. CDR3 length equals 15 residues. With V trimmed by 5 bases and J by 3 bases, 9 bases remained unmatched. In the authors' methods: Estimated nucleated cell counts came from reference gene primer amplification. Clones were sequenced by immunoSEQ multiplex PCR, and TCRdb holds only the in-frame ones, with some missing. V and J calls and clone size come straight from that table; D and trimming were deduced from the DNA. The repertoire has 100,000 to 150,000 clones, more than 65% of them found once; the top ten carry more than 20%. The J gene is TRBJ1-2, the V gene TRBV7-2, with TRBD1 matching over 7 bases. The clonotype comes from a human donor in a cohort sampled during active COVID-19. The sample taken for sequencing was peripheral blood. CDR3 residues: CASSPGLGQYYGYTF. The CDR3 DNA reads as TGTGCCAGCAGCCCGGGATTGGGACAGTACTATGGCTACACCTTC.